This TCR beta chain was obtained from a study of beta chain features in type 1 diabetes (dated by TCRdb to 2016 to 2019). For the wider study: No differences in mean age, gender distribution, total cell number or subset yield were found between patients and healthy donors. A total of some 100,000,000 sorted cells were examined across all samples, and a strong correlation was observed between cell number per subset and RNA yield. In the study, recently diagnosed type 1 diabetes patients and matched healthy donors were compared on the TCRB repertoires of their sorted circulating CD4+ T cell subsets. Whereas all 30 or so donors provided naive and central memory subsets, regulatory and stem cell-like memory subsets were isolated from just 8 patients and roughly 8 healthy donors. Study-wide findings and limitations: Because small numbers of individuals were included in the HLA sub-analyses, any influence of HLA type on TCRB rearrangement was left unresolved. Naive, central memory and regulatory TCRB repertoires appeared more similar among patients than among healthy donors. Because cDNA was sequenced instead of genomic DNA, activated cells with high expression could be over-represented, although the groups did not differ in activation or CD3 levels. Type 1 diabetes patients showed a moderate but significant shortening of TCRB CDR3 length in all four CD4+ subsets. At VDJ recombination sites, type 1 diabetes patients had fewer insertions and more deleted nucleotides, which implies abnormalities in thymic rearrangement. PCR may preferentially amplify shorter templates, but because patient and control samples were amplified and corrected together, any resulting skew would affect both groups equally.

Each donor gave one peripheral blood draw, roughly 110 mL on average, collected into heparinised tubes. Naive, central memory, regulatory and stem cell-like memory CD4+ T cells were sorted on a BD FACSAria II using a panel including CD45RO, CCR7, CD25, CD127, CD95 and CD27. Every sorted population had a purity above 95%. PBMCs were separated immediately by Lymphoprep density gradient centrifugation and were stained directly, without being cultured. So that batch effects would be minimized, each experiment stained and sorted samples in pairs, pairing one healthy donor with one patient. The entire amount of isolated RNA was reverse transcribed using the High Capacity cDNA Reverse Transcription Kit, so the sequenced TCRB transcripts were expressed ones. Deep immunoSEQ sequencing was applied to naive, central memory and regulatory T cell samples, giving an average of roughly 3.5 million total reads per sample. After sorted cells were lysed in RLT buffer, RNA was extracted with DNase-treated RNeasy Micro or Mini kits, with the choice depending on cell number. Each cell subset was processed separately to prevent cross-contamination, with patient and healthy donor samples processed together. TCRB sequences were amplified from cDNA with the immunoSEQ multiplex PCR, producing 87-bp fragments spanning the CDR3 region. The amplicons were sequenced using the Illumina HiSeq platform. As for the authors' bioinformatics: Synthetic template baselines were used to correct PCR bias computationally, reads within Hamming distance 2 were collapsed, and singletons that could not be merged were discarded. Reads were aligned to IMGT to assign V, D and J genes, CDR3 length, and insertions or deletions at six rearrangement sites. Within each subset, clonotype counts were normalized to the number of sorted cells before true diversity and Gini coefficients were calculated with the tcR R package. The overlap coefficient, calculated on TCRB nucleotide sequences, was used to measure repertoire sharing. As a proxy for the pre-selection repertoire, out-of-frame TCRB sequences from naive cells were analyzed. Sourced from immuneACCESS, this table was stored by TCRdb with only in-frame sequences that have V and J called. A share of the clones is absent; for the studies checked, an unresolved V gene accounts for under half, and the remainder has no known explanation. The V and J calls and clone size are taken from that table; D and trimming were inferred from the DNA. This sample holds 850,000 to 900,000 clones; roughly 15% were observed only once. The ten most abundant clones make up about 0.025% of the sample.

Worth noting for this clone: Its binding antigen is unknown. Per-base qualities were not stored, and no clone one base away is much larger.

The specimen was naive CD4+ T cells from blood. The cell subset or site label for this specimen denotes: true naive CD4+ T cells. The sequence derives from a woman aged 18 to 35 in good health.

The CDR3 reads as follows: CSVADDMQANGYTF. The base sequence is TGCAGCGTCGCGGATGACATGCAGGCTAATGGCTACACCTTC. This chain joins TRBV29-1 to TRBJ1-2; no D gene is confidently identified. V is clipped by 6 bases and J by 6 bases, and the sequence between their germline boundaries is 20 bases long. CDR1 and CDR2 (SQVTM, ANQGSEA) derive from the germline V gene. Inclusive of the bounding cysteine and phenylalanine, the CDR3 is 14 residues long. The DNA shown is the 42-base CDR3, in frame from base 1.